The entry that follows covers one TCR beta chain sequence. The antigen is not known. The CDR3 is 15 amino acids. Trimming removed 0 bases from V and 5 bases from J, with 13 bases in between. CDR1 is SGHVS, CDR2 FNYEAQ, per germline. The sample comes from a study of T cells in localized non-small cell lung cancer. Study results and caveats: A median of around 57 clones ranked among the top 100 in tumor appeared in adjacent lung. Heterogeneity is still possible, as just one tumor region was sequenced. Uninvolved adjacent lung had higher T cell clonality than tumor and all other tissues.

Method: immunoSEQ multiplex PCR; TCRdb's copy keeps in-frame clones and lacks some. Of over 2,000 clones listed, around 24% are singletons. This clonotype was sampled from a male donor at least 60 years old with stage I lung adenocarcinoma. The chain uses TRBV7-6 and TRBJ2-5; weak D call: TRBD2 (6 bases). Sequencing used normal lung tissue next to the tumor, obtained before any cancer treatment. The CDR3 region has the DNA TGTGCCAGCAGCTTAGCGTTCGGAGGGCCTGAGACCCAGTACTTC. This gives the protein CASSLAFGGPETQYF.